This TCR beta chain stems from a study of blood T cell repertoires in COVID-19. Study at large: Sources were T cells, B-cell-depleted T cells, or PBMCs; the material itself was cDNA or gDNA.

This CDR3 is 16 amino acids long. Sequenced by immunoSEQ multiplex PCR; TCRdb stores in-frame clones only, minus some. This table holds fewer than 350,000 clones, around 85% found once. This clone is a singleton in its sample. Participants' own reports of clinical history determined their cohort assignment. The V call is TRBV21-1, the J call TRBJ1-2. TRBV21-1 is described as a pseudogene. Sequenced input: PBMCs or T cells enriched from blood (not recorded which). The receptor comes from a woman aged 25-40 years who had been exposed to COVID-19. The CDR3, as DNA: TGTGCCAGCAGCAAAGAAGCCCCGGGAGCAAACTATGGCTACACCTTC. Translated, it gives CASSKEAPGANYGYTF.